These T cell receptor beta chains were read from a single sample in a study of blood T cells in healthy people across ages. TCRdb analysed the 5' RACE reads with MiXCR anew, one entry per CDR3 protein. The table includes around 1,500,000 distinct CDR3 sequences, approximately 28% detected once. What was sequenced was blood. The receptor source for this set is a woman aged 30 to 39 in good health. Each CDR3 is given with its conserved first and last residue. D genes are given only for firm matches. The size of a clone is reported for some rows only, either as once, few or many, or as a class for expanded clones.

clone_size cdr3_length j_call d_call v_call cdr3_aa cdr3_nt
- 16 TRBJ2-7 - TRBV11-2 CASSFQGSSSYNEQYF TGTGCCAGCAGCTTTCAGGGGTCGAGCTCCTACAATGAGCAGTACTTC
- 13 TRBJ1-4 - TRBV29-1 CSVAWATNEKLFF TGCAGCGTTGCCTGGGCAACTAATGAAAAACTGTTTTTT
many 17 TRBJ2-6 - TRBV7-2 CASSPQPGPSGANVLTF TGTGCCAGCAGCCCACAACCAGGGCCGTCTGGGGCCAACGTCCTGACTTTC
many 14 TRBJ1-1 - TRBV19 CASSTIDGYTEAFF TGTGCCAGTAGTACTATCGACGGATACACTGAAGCTTTCTTT
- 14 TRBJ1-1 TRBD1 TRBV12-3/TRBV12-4 CASRGQVMNTEAFF TGTGCCAGCAGAGGACAGGTCATGAACACTGAAGCTTTCTTT
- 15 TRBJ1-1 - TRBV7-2 CASSLDHRVETEAFF TGTGCCAGCAGCTTAGATCACAGGGTAGAAACTGAAGCTTTCTTT
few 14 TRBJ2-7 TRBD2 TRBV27 CASSFRRGENEQYF TGTGCCAGCAGTTTCCGGCGGGGGGAAAACGAGCAGTACTTC
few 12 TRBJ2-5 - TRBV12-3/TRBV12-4 CASSLGSGRQYF TGTGCCAGCAGTTTAGGATCGGGACGACAGTACTTC
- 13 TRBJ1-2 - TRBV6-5 CASSKAGSYGYTF TGTGCCAGCAGTAAGGCAGGGTCCTACGGCTACACCTTC
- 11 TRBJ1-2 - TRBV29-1 CSVLVSSGYTF TGCAGCGTTCTAGTCAGTAGTGGCTACACCTTC
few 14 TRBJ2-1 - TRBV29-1 CSVDSPLSYNEQFF TGCAGCGTCGACTCTCCCCTGAGCTACAATGAGCAGTTCTTC
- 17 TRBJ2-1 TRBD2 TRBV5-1 CASSLVPSGGANNEQFF TGCGCCAGCAGCTTGGTGCCTAGCGGGGGTGCAAACAATGAGCAGTTCTTC
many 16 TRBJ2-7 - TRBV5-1 CASSPPSQLSSYEQYF TGCGCCAGCAGCCCCCCCTCGCAGTTGAGCTCCTACGAGCAGTACTTC
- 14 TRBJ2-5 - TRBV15 CATTEGRLQETRYF TGTGCCACCACCGAGGGACGTCTACAAGAGACCCGGTACTTC
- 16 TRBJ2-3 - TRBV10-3 CAISDTGGDGTDTQYF TGTGCCATCAGTGATACTGGCGGAGATGGGACAGATACGCAGTATTTT
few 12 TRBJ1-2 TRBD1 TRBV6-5 CARSGDSYGYTF TGTGCCAGAAGTGGGGACAGTTATGGCTACACCTTC
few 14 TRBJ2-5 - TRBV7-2 CASSPTGLWETQYF TGTGCCAGCAGCCCGACGGGACTGTGGGAGACCCAGTACTTC
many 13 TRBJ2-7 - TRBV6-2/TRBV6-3 CASSYLHTYEQYF TGTGCCAGCAGTTACCTACATACCTACGAGCAGTACTTC
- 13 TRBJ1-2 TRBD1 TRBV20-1 CSASPQGDYGYTF TGCAGTGCTAGTCCCCAGGGGGACTATGGCTACACCTTC
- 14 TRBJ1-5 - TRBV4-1 CASSPGGPNQPQHF TGCGCCAGCAGCCCGGGGGGGCCCAATCAGCCCCAGCATTTT
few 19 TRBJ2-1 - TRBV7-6 CASSQARGAGLPSYNEQFF TGTGCCAGCAGTCAAGCACGGGGAGCGGGCCTCCCTTCCTACAATGAGCAGTTCTTC
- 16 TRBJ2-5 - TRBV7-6 CASSLPRTSGGETQYF TGTGCCAGCAGCCTCCCTAGGACGTCCGGAGGAGAGACCCAGTACTTC
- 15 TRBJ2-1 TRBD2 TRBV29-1 CSARGGLASYNEQFF TGCAGCGCCCGCGGGGGACTAGCGAGCTACAATGAGCAGTTCTTC
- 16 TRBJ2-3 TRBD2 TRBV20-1 CSARDLLAGGADTQYF TGCAGTGCTAGAGATCTCCTAGCGGGGGGTGCAGATACGCAGTATTTT
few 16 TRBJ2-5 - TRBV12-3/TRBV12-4 CASSLLARGMGETQYF TGTGCCAGCAGTTTACTCGCCAGGGGTATGGGTGAGACCCAGTACTTC
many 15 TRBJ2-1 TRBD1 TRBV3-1 CASSRRGIIYNEQFF TGTGCCAGCAGCCGCAGGGGGATAATCTACAATGAGCAGTTCTTC
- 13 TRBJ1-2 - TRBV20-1 CSAKETSGYGYTF TGCAGTGCCAAAGAGACGTCCGGCTATGGCTACACCTTC
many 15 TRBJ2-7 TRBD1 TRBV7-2 CASSSWGTGVNEQYF TGTGCCAGCAGCTCCTGGGGGACAGGGGTTAACGAGCAGTACTTC
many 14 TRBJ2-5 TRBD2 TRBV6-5 CASRSSGSGETQYF TGTGCCAGCAGATCTAGCGGGTCGGGAGAGACCCAGTACTTC
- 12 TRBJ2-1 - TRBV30 CAWTRGGDEQFF TGTGCCTGGACCCGTGGGGGAGATGAGCAGTTCTTC
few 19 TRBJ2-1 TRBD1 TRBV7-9 CASSTDPGGRAPSYNEQFF TGTGCCAGCAGCACCGACCCAGGGGGCCGTGCCCCGTCCTACAATGAGCAGTTCTTC
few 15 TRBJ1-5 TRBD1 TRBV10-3 CAISGPGGGGQPQHF TGTGCCATCAGTGGACCAGGGGGGGGCGGTCAGCCCCAGCATTTT
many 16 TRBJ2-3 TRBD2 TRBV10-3 CAISESATSGTDTQYF TGTGCCATCAGTGAGTCCGCGACTAGCGGCACAGATACGCAGTATTTT
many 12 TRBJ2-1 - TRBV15 CATSILRGEQFF TGTGCCACCAGCATACTACGGGGTGAGCAGTTCTTC
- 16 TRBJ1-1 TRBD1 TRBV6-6 CASRRPGGALNTEAFF TGTGCCAGCAGGAGGCCAGGGGGAGCCCTGAACACTGAAGCTTTCTTT
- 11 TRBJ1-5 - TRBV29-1 CSVEAWGAQHF TGCAGCGTTGAAGCTTGGGGGGCTCAGCATTTT
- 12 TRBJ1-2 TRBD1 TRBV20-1 CSADRVGYGYTF TGCAGTGCCGACAGGGTAGGGTATGGCTACACCTTC
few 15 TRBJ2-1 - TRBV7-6 CASSLVLASRNEQFF TGTGCCAGCAGCTTAGTTCTAGCTTCACGGAATGAGCAGTTCTTC
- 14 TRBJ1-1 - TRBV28 CASSLVTGSKKAFF TGTGCCAGCAGCCTAGTGACAGGCTCTAAGAAAGCTTTCTTT
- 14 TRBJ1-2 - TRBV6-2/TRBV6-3 CASKVSGVDYGYTF TGTGCCAGCAAGGTGTCAGGGGTGGACTATGGCTACACCTTC
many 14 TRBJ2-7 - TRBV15 CATSRDAGSYEQYF TGTGCCACCAGCAGAGACGCTGGATCCTACGAGCAGTACTTC
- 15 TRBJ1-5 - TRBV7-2 CASSLNRGNNQPQHF TGTGCCAGCAGCTTAAATCGGGGAAACAATCAGCCCCAGCATTTT
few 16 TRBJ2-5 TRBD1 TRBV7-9 CASSFSDRGDQETLYF TGTGCCAGCAGCTTTTCCGACAGGGGCGACCAAGAGACCCTGTACTTC
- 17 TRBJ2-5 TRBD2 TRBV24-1 CATSDGGLAGVQETQYF TGTGCCACCAGTGATGGTGGGCTAGCGGGAGTCCAAGAGACCCAGTACTTC
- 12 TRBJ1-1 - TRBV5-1 CASSSDRTRTFF TGCGCCAGCAGCTCGGACCGGACAAGAACTTTCTTT
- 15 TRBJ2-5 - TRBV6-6 CASSSPLGPEETQYF TGTGCCAGCAGTTCCCCGCTCGGGCCGGAAGAGACCCAGTACTTC
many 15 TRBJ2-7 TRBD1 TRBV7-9 CASSPAGQGTHEQYF TGTGCCAGCAGCCCAGCAGGACAGGGGACCCACGAGCAGTACTTC
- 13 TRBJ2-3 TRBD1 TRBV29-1 CSVDRQGPDTLYF TGCAGCGTTGACAGACAGGGTCCAGATACGCTGTATTTT
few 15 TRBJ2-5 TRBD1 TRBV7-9 CASSFGDRTEETQYF TGTGCCAGCAGCTTCGGGGACAGGACTGAAGAGACCCAGTACTTC
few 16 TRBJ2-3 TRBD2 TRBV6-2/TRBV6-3 CASTRGDSGREDTQYF TGTGCCAGCACCCGAGGGGATAGCGGGAGAGAAGATACGCAGTATTTT
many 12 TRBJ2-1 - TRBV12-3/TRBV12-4 CASSLGHNEQFF TGTGCCAGCAGTTTAGGGCACAATGAGCAGTTCTTC
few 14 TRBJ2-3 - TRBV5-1 CASSSPGLPDTQYF TGCGCCAGCAGCTCACCGGGACTCCCGGATACGCAGTATTTT
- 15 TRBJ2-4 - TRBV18 CASSPTSGSTNIQYF TGTGCCAGCTCACCAACGTCAGGGAGTACAAACATTCAGTACTTC
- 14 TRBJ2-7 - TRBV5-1 CARGSRPVTYEQYF TGCGCCCGCGGCAGTCGTCCAGTTACCTACGAGCAGTACTTC
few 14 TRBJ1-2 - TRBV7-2 CASTPIGPLYGYTF TGTGCCAGCACCCCCATCGGGCCCCTCTATGGCTACACCTTC